This TCR beta chain was obtained from a study of Graves' ophthalmopathy and Graves' hyperthyroidism. Establishment of the diagnosis relied upon clinical symptoms, serum thyroxine, TRAb, thyroid ultrasound and orbital computed tomography. A note on this clonotype: Its antigen is not known.

The CDR3 runs 15 residues. CDR1 is SGHDT, CDR2 YYEEEE, per germline. V lost 4 bases, J lost 7 bases, and 11 bases stayed unmatched. RNA transcripts yielded amplified TCR beta CDR3 regions. HTBI-primed RT-PCR formed the first round, and a multiplex PCR formed the second. TCRdb redid the calling of the multiplex PCR reads with MiXCR, one entry per CDR3 protein. The sample contains hundreds of thousands of distinct CDR3 sequences, about 24% of which appear only once. Study findings and constraints: Forecasting of ophthalmopathy progression by the model achieved nearly 71% sensitivity and roughly 75% specificity. Discrimination between ophthalmopathy and stable hyperthyroidism by a 13-signature model showed about 88% sensitivity and almost 83% specificity. Most thyroid clonotypes with frequency above 0.001 were detected in blood too.

This clonotype originated in a woman aged 18-29 years with stable Graves' hyperthyroidism. Some clones in this sample may be carry-over from other donors' samples. Sequenced: peripheral blood. V usage is TRBV5-6 and J usage is TRBJ2-7; TRBD2 aligns across 10 bases. The CDR3 is CASSHRLAGVAEQYF. In DNA form, the CDR3 reads TGTGCCAGCAGCCACCGGCTAGCGGGAGTGGCGGAGCAGTACTTC.